This TCR beta chain was captured in a study of control samples from healthy donors and cancer patients. Assay: immunoSEQ multiplex PCR; the TCRdb copy retains only in-frame clones and omits some. The data contain around 130,000 clones, 90% to 95% of them seen just once; the ten biggest clones take up about 1.5%. Germline-derived CDR1 and CDR2 are SGHDN and FVKESK. The CDR3 totals 12 residues. The V end was cut by 4 bases, the J end by 3 bases, with 7 bases between. This TCR derives from a man aged 45-65 years with head and neck cancer. The chain recombines TRBV14 with TRBJ2-7, with D maybe TRBD2 (6 bases). Sequencing was done on a sample of PBMCs. As DNA, the CDR3 is TGTGCCAGCAGCCGGGGAGGCTACGAGCAGTACTTC. It specifies CASSRGGYEQYF.